The 16 T cell receptor beta chains given below trace back to one sample, sequenced in a study of blood T cell repertoires in COVID-19. The repertoire was sequenced with immunoSEQ multiplex PCR; TCRdb's copy has only in-frame clones and lacks some. The sample contains some 140,000 clones, roughly 83% of which appear only once. Sequencing input: peripheral blood. The origin of the receptors is a woman aged 55-75 years with acute or convalescent COVID-19.

V and J are TRBV3-1 (or the pseudogene TRBV3-2) and TRBJ2-1; 8 bases align to TRBD1. The CDR3 length is 15 residues. Losses at the gene ends were 3 bases for V and 3 bases for J; bases not matched to a gene: 4. Germline CDR1 is LGHDT and CDR2 is YNNKEL (reference sequence). CDR3 DNA sequence: TGTGCCAGCAGCCAGCAGGGGGCAAACTACAATGAGCAGTTCTTC. Protein product: CASSQQGANYNEQFF.

J is TRBJ1-6 and V is TRBV5-1, with 8 bases matching TRBD1. With V trimmed by 4 bases and J by 4 bases, 7 bases remained unmatched. CDR1 and CDR2 from the germline V gene are SGHRS and YFSETQ. CDR3 length: 16 amino acids. The CDR3 sequence is CASSPIQGAYNSPLHF. CDR3 bases: TGCGCCAGCAGCCCCATCCAGGGGGCATATAATTCACCCCTCCACTTT.

The V and J genes are TRBV18 and TRBJ2-1, with D possibly TRBD1 on 6 matching bases. The V and J ends lost 9 bases and 2 bases respectively, with 11 bases between them. The germline CDR1 and CDR2 sequences are KGHSH and LQKENI. CDR3 length: 13 residues. CDR3 residues: CASGGGTYNEQFF. CDR3 sequence (DNA): TGTGCCAGTGGGGGCGGTACCTACAATGAGCAGTTCTTC.

V gene TRBV21-1 combines with J gene TRBJ2-4; the table assigns TRBD1, which was not confirmed against the DNA. TRBV21-1 is a documented pseudogene. This CDR3 is 15 amino acids long. CDR3: CASSPGQGPKNIQYF. The DNA of the CDR3 is TGTGCCAGCAGTCCGGGACAGGGTCCCAAAAACATTCAGTACTTC.

The J gene is TRBJ1-6, the V gene TRBV9; 7 bases are shared with TRBD1. Trimming cost V 7 bases and J 7 bases; bases outside gene matches: 11. Per the germline V gene, CDR1 is SGDLS and CDR2 is YYNGEE. This CDR3 has 15 amino acids. The CDR3 protein is CASRKAQGRNSPLHF. The DNA for the CDR3 is TGTGCCAGCCGAAAGGCACAGGGGAGGAATTCACCCCTCCACTTT.

The genes are TRBV5-1 and TRBJ2-7; D unresolved. In germline, CDR1 is SGHRS, CDR2 YFSETQ. The CDR3 is 12 residues long. The ends were cut back, 5 bases at V and 3 bases at J, with 9 bases in the middle. The CDR3 DNA reads as TGCGCCAGCAGTGCCTACTTCTACGAGCAGTACTTC. Encoded protein: CASSAYFYEQYF. The full variable domain, its missing parts supplied by reference TRBV5-1 and TRBJ2-7, is KAGVTQTPRYLIKTRGQQVTLSCSPISGHRSVSWYQQTPGQGLQFLFEYFSETQRNKGNFPGRFSGRQFSNSRSEMNVSTLELGDSALYLCASSAYFYEQYFGPGTRLTVT.

The chain carries TRBV12-3 or TRBV12-4 and TRBJ1-1, with 7 positions matching TRBD1. With 1 base clipped from V and 11 bases from J, the junction kept 7 bases outside the gene matches. CDR3 length: 13 amino acids. The chain's CDR3 is CASSLGGGNFAFF. The CDR3 bases are TGTGCCAGCAGTTTAGGAGGGGGCAATTTTGCTTTCTTT.

The J gene is TRBJ1-1, the V gene TRBV2; 7 bases are shared with TRBD1. In germline, CDR1 is SNHLY, CDR2 FYNNEI. The CDR3 totals 15 residues. With 5 bases clipped from V and 1 base from J, the junction kept 7 bases outside the gene matches. CDR3 protein: CASSPRGQSNTEAFF. CDR3 in DNA: TGTGCCAGCAGTCCCCGGGGACAGTCGAACACTGAAGCTTTCTTT.

The chain has TRBV19 and TRBJ2-1, with TRBD2 as a possible D gene (6 bases). Germline values: CDR1 LNHDA, CDR2 SQIVND (reference sequence). The ends were cut back, 8 bases at V and 1 base at J, with 12 bases in the middle. CDR3 length: 14 amino acids. The CDR3 sequence is CASRDLGSYNEQFF. CDR3 nucleotide sequence: TGTGCCAGTCGGGACTTAGGGTCCTACAATGAGCAGTTCTTC.

The genes are TRBV27 and TRBJ2-1, with 8 bases fitting TRBD1. V lost 4 bases, J lost 2 bases, and 4 bases stayed unmatched. Germline CDR1 is MNHEY and CDR2 is SMNVEV (reference sequence). The length of the CDR3 is 15 residues. The DNA for the CDR3 is TGTGCCAGCAGTTCCCGACAGGGGCCCTACAATGAGCAGTTCTTC. This gives the protein CASSSRQGPYNEQFF.

V gene TRBV3-1 (or the pseudogene TRBV3-2) combines with J gene TRBJ1-4; tentatively, D is TRBD1 (5 bases). This CDR3 is 12 amino acids long. Germline-derived CDR1 and CDR2 are LGHDT and YNNKEL (reference sequence). V was trimmed by 3 bases and J by 7 bases, leaving 6 bases between them. For the CDR3, the DNA is TGTGCCAGCAGCCAGCAGGGTGAAAAACTGTTTTTT. Encoded protein: CASSQQGEKLFF.

The chain combines TRBV30 with TRBJ1-5; 7 nucleotides match TRBD1. The CDR3 contains 14 residues. Germline loops: CDR1 GTSNPN, CDR2 SVGIG (reference sequence). V trimming: 4 bases; J trimming: 9 bases; junction bases outside the gene matches: 12. In DNA form, the CDR3 reads TGTGCCTGGAACCTTGGACAGGTCGGATGGCCCCAGCATTTT. Its translation: CAWNLGQVGWPQHF.

This clone was detected only a few times. The V and J genes are TRBV5-6 and TRBJ1-1; possibly TRBD1 for D (5 bases). Germline-derived CDR1 and CDR2 are SGHDT and YYEEEE. Trimming removed 3 bases from V and 13 bases from J, with 16 bases in between. The CDR3 is 12 amino acids. The CDR3 spells CASSSDSVQGFF. CDR3 coding DNA: TGTGCCAGCAGCTCAGACAGCGTCCAAGGTTTCTTT.

The V gene is TRBV4-1, the J gene TRBJ2-1; 11 bases match TRBD2. This CDR3 comprises 15 residues. V was clipped by 2 bases and J by 7 bases; unmatched bases: 4. Germline values: CDR1 MGHRA, CDR2 YSYEKL. CDR3 sequence (DNA): TGCGCCAGCAGCCAAACCGGGACTAGCGGAAATGAGCAGTTCTTC. Its translation is CASSQTGTSGNEQFF.

Comments on this clone: A read error may produce the germline difference seen at one junction end. The chain links TRBV12-3 or TRBV12-4 to TRBJ1-4; tentatively, D is TRBD1 (6 bases). This CDR3 comprises 13 residues. CDR3 region: CASSLNSPGGQFF. CDR3 nucleotide sequence: TGTGCCAGCAGTTTAAATAGTCCGGGCGGACAGTTCTTT.

This clone is a singleton in its sample. The chain recombines TRBV5-1 with TRBJ2-3; D may be TRBD1 (5 bases). This CDR3 has 16 residues. Per germline, CDR1 SGHRS and CDR2 YFSETQ. With 0 bases removed from V and 4 bases from J, the gap between germline ends came to 15 bases. The CDR3 sequence is CASSLAPGNSADTQYF. For the CDR3, the DNA is TGCGCCAGCAGCTTGGCACCAGGGAATTCTGCAGATACGCAGTATTTT.